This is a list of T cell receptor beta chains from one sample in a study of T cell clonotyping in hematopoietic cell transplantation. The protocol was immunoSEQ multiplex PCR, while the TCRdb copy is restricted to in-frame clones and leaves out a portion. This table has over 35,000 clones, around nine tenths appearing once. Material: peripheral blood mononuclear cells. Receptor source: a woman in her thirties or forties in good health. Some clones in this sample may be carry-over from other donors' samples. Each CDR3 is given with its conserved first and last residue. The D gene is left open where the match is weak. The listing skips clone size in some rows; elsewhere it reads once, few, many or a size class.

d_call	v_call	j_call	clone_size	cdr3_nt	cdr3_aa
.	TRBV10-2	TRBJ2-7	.	TGCGCCAGCTCCCACGGACTCGGGGCCTACGAGCAGTACTTC	CASSHGLGAYEQYF
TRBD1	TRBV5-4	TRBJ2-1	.	TGTGCCAGCAGCCCGGACAGGGTCGACAATGAGCAGTTCTTC	CASSPDRVDNEQFF
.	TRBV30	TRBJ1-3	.	TGTGCCTGGAGTATCTCCTCTGGAAACACCATATATTTT	CAWSISSGNTIYF
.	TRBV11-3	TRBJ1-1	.	TGTGCCAGCAGCCGCACGGATAACACTGAAGCTTTCTTT	CASSRTDNTEAFF
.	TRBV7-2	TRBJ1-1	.	TGTGCCAGCAGCCTCGACGGACCTATGAACACTGAAGCTTTCTTT	CASSLDGPMNTEAFF
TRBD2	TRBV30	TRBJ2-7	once	TGTGCCTGGAGGTCGGAGCGGGAGGTATATCCATACTTC	CAWRSEREVYPYF
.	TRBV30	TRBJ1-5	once	TGTGCCTGGGCACACAGGGGCAATCAGCCCCAGCATTTT	CAWAHRGNQPQHF
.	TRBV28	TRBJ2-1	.	TGTGCCTGCAGCACACCCCAGGCGGATGAGCAGTTCTTC	CACSTPQADEQFF
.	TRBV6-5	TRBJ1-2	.	TGTGCCAGCAGTTTCGGACAGTATAACTATGGCTACACCTTC	CASSFGQYNYGYTF
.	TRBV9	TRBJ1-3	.	TGTGCCAGCAGCGTAGGACAGCTTCAAGGAAACACCATATATTTT	CASSVGQLQGNTIYF
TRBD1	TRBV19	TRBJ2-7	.	TGTGCCAGTAGCACACAGGGGGGAAACTACGAGCAGTACTTC	CASSTQGGNYEQYF
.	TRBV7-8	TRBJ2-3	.	TGTGCCAGCAGCTTAGTCCGGACAGATACGCAGTATTTT	CASSLVRTDTQYF